A single T cell receptor (beta chain) is shown here with its context. Study members were between 18 and 89 years old and lived in about two dozen US regions. These data originate in a study of blood T cell repertoires in COVID-19. Study-wide context: Both acute and convalescent COVID-19 samples were obtained from the United States, Italy and Spain.

Assay: immunoSEQ multiplex PCR; the TCRdb copy retains only in-frame clones and omits some. This table holds 200,000 to 300,000 clones, around nine tenths found once. The receptor's source is a woman between 18 and 30 years old who had recovered from COVID-19. Sequenced sample: PBMCs or T cells enriched from blood (not recorded which).

In DNA form, the CDR3 reads TGTGTCTCGCGAGGGGGTCTGGGCTCACCCCTCCACTTT. Amino acid sequence: CVSRGGLGSPLHF. The rearrangement uses TRBV27 and TRBJ1-6; TRBD1 might be the D (6 bases). The germline CDR1 and CDR2 sequences are MNHEY and SMNVEV (reference sequence). This CDR3 contains 13 residues.